Each of the 23 T cell receptor beta chains below was sequenced from the same sample in a study of patients and donors after allogeneic stem cell transplantation. TCRdb recomputed calls from the RT-PCR reads with MiXCR, one row per CDR3 protein. In the table there are roughly 880,000 distinct CDR3 sequences, about a sixth of which are singletons. The specimen sequenced was blood, either unsorted or a sorted T cell fraction (not recorded which). These receptors were obtained from a human donor who was either an allogeneic HSCT recipient or a stem cell or donor lymphocyte infusion donor (not recorded which). It is not recorded whose cells these are; they may come from a transplant donor.

The CDR3 bases are TGTGCCAGCTCACCACCGGACAGGAGGAAGACCCAGTACTTC. Amino acid sequence: CASSPPDRRKTQYF. The J gene is TRBJ2-5, the V gene TRBV18, with TRBD1 matching 7 bases. Germline V gene lookup returns CDR1 KGHSH and CDR2 LQKENI. V lost 0 bases to trimming and J lost 6 bases; unmatched junction nucleotides: 4. The CDR3 sequence is 14 residues long.

The genes are TRBV11-2 and TRBJ2-2; TRBD2 aligns across 10 bases. Trimming took 2 bases from V and 6 from J; bases not matched to a gene: 3. The germline gives CDR1 SGHAT, CDR2 FQNNGV. CDR3 size: 15 residues. The CDR3 DNA follows: TGTGCCAGCAGCTTACGAGCGGGGGGGCCCGGGGAGCTGTTTTTT. This translates into CASSLRAGGPGELFF. The full variable domain, rest sourced from reference TRBV11-2 and TRBJ2-2, is EAGVAQSPRYKIIEKRQSVAFWCNPISGHATLYWYQQILGQGPKLLIQFQNNGVVDDSQLPKDRFSAERLKGVDSTLKIQPAKLEDSAVYLCASSLRAGGPGELFFGEGSRLTVL.

V usage is TRBV12-5 and J usage is TRBJ2-4; either TRBD1 or TRBD2 may supply D (7 bases each). Trimming removed 4 bases at V and 0 bases at J, with 22 bases between. CDR3 length: 19 amino acids. CDR1 and CDR2 (germline): LGHNT, FRNRAP. The CDR3 DNA reads TGTGCTAGTGGTTCAGTAGCGGGCCCAGGGGGGCTAGCCAAAAACATTCAGTACTTC. Translating it yields CASGSVAGPGGLAKNIQYF.

This clonotype appeared a few times. The chain couples TRBV5-6 to TRBJ2-3; 8 positions match TRBD1. CDR1 is SGHDT, CDR2 YYEEEE, per germline. There are 15 residues in the CDR3. The J segment lost 4 bases and the V segment lost 4 bases, leaving 8 bases of the junction unmatched. CDR3 amino acids: CASSHRQGTADTQYF. The CDR3, as DNA: TGTGCCAGCAGCCATCGACAGGGGACCGCAGATACGCAGTATTTT.

The chain links TRBV19 to TRBJ1-2; 8 bases fit TRBD1. V shed 3 bases, J shed 2 bases, and the junction held 2 bases outside the gene matches. The CDR3 has 14 amino acids. CDR1 is LNHDA, CDR2 SQIVND, per germline (reference sequence). This chain's CDR3 is CASSMAGGNYGYTF. For the CDR3, the DNA is TGTGCCAGTAGTATGGCAGGGGGCAACTATGGCTACACCTTC.

This clonotype was picked up a small number of times. The V and J genes are TRBV20-1 and TRBJ2-7, with TRBD1 matching 10 bases. The trim removed 3 bases at V and 6 bases at J, leaving 8 bases unmatched. Germline lookup yields CDR1 DFQATT and CDR2 SNEGSKA (reference sequence). CDR3 size: 14 residues. The CDR3 protein is CSARVGTGAGEQYF. In DNA, the CDR3 is TGCAGTGCTAGGGTCGGGACAGGGGCTGGCGAGCAGTACTTC.

This clonotype has more than one count but fewer than ten. The chain joins TRBV7-2 to TRBJ2-2; D not resolved. Germline values: CDR1 SGHTA, CDR2 FQGNSA. Trimming took off 5 bases at V and 5 bases at J, with 12 bases between the two ends. CDR3 size: 14 residues. CDR3 residues: CASSRTALTGELFF. The CDR3 DNA reads TGTGCCAGCAGCCGCACTGCTTTAACCGGGGAGCTGTTTTTT. Together with reference TRBV7-2 and TRBJ2-2, the CDR3 gives the full variable domain: GAGVSQSPSNKVTEKGKDVELRCDPISGHTALYWYRQSLGQGLEFLIYFQGNSAPDKSGLPSDRFSAERTGGSVSTLTIQRTQQEDSAVYLCASSRTALTGELFFGEGSRLTVL.

This clonotype was counted a single time. The J gene is TRBJ2-2, the V gene TRBV4-3; 7 bases line up with TRBD2. V lost 4 bases, J lost 0 bases, and 8 bases stayed unmatched. The CDR3 runs to 17 residues. The germline gives CDR1 LGHNA, CDR2 YSLEER. CDR3 DNA: TGCGCCAGCAGCCTCACATGGGGGGGACCGAACACCGGGGAGCTGTTTTTT. This codes for CASSLTWGGPNTGELFF.

This clonotype was counted many times. The V and J genes are TRBV20-1 and TRBJ2-1; no firm D call. CDR3 length: 13 amino acids. The V and J ends lost 3 bases and 9 bases respectively, with 15 bases between them. Germline-derived CDR1 and CDR2 are DFQATT and SNEGSKA (reference sequence). The CDR3 here is CSASRRRFGEQFF. The DNA of the CDR3 is TGCAGTGCTAGTCGTCGGCGGTTCGGTGAGCAGTTCTTC.

This clonotype occurred a few times. The chain joins TRBV2 to TRBJ2-1; D might be TRBD2 (7 bases). Trimming cost V 8 bases and J 9 bases, with 23 bases left between them. CDR1 is SNHLY, CDR2 FYNNEI, per germline. The CDR3 spans 15 residues. CDR3 nucleotides: TGTGCCAGCTCCAAAATGGGGGGGCGGTCGGGTGAGCAGTTCTTC. Amino acid sequence: CASSKMGGRSGEQFF. The whole variable domain, filled in from reference TRBV2 and TRBJ2-1, reads EPEVTQTPSHQVTQMGQEVILRCVPISNHLYFYWYRQILGQKVEFLVSFYNNEISEKSEIFDDQFSVERPDGSNFTLKIRSTKLEDSAMYFCASSKMGGRSGEQFFGPGTRLTVL.

This clonotype was counted only a few times. The chain couples TRBV10-2 to TRBJ1-6; D is possibly TRBD1 (6 bases). The CDR3 runs to 14 residues. V gave up 5 bases and J gave up 6 bases, with 11 bases separating them. Germline lookup yields CDR1 WSHSY and CDR2 SAAADI. CDR3 in amino acids: CASSQQGFNSPLHF. In DNA form, the CDR3 reads TGCGCCAGCAGTCAACAGGGTTTTAATTCACCCCTCCACTTT.

This clonotype was seen more than once but under ten times. The rearrangement joins TRBV9 to TRBJ2-6, with D tentatively TRBD1 or TRBD2 (5 bases each). This CDR3 is built from 18 residues. Germline lookup yields CDR1 SGDLS and CDR2 YYNGEE. The V and J ends lost 0 bases and 0 bases respectively, with 13 bases between them. The CDR3 region is CASSVVGTAPSGANVLTF. For the CDR3, the DNA is TGTGCCAGCAGCGTAGTTGGGACGGCTCCCTCTGGGGCCAACGTCCTGACTTTC.

This clonotype was found a few times. This sequence joins TRBV11-2 and TRBJ2-3; TRBD2 aligns across 9 bases. Germline V lookup: CDR1 SGHAT, CDR2 FQNNGV. The CDR3 runs 16 residues. The V segment lost 6 bases and the J segment 2 bases; nucleotides outside the gene matches: 9. DNA of the CDR3: TGTGCCAGCAGATCCGTAGCGGGGGCGATCACAGATACGCAGTATTTT. Encoded protein: CASRSVAGAITDTQYF.

The V call is TRBV5-6, the J call TRBJ2-4, with D possibly TRBD1 on 6 matching bases. The CDR3 has 20 residues. Germline loops: CDR1 SGHDT, CDR2 YYEEEE. The V gene lost 1 base and the J gene lost 2 bases, with 25 bases spanning the gap. CDR3 protein: CASSLYSARDIVPSKNIQYF. The DNA of the CDR3 is TGTGCCAGCAGCTTGTATTCGGCCAGGGACATCGTCCCATCCAAAAACATTCAGTACTTC.

This clonotype was counted at least ten times. CDR3 bases: TGCGCCAGCAGCCTGGGGGGCGGCAGGGAACACACTGAAGCTTTCTTT. Translating gives CASSLGGGREHTEAFF. The genes are TRBV5-1 and TRBJ1-1, with D perhaps matching TRBD1 (6 bases). The CDR3 covers 16 residues. Germline V lookup: CDR1 SGHRS, CDR2 YFSETQ. Trimming stripped 4 bases from V and 3 bases from J, with 19 bases between.

This clonotype has a count of ten or more. This rearrangement joins TRBV12-3 or TRBV12-4 to TRBJ1-1, with D unresolved. V dropped 5 bases and J dropped 1 base, with 11 bases sitting between them. The CDR3 sequence is 14 residues long. The CDR3 DNA is TGTGCCAGCAGTGTGGACGGTTCGAACACTGAAGCTTTCTTT. It codes for CASSVDGSNTEAFF.

This chain uses TRBV6-5 with TRBJ1-3; D is unclear. V was clipped by 0 bases and J by 4 bases, with 10 bases between them. Germline V CDR1 and CDR2: MNHEY, SVGAGI. CDR3 size: 15 residues. In DNA form, the CDR3 reads TGTGCCAGCAGTTACTCGAGCAGACCAGGAAACACCATATATTTT. Its translation is CASSYSSRPGNTIYF.

The chain links TRBV9 to TRBJ2-1, with 7 bases that match TRBD2. Per germline, CDR1 SGDLS and CDR2 YYNGEE. This CDR3 has 14 amino acids. Germline trimming cut 5 bases from V and 9 bases from J; bases unmatched to any gene: 11. CDR3 sequence: CASSIVASGTEQFF. As DNA, the CDR3 is TGTGCCAGCAGTATAGTGGCTAGCGGCACTGAGCAGTTCTTC.

The chain uses TRBV18 and TRBJ1-2; the D is unclear. The CDR3 consists of 10 residues. The V and J ends lost 3 bases and 12 bases respectively, with 8 bases between them. Per germline, CDR1 KGHSH and CDR2 LQKENI. Here the CDR3 reads CASSPSLDTF. DNA for the CDR3: TGTGCCAGCTCACCCTCACTTGACACCTTC. The full variable domain, rest sourced from reference TRBV18 and TRBJ1-2, is NAGVMQNPRHLVRRRGQEARLRCSPMKGHSHVYWYRQLPEEGLKFMVYLQKENIIDESGMPKERFSAEFPKEGPSILRIQQVVRGDSAAYFCASSPSLDTFGSGTRLTVV.

The chain joins TRBV20-1 to TRBJ2-3, with TRBD2 matching over 9 bases. CDR3 length: 18 amino acids. The V segment lost 2 bases and the J segment 0 bases; nucleotides outside the gene matches: 12. Germline CDR1 reads DFQATT; CDR2 reads SNEGSKA (reference sequence). The CDR3 DNA reads as TGCAGTGCTAGACTAGCGGGGTCCCGAAGGGAGAGCACAGATACGCAGTATTTT. Encoded protein: CSARLAGSRRESTDTQYF.

This clonotype was seen ten or more times. The chain links TRBV15 to TRBJ2-4; a possible D gene is TRBD1 (5 bases). CDR3 size: 17 residues. Trimming removed 2 bases from V and 4 bases from J, with 18 bases in between. Germline CDR1 and CDR2: LNHNV and YYDKDF (reference sequence). The CDR3 DNA reads as TGTGCCACCAGCAGAACCCCGCGGAAAGGGGTTAAAAACATTCAGTACTTC. This translates into CATSRTPRKGVKNIQYF.

The CDR3 DNA reads as TGTGCCAGCAGCTCCGGGACTGGCGACAATGAGCAGTTCTTC. Residues: CASSSGTGDNEQFF. This sequence joins TRBV7-9 and TRBJ2-1, with D possibly TRBD2 on 6 matching bases. V was pared by 4 bases and J by 5 bases, with 12 bases between. There are 14 residues in the CDR3. The germline gives CDR1 SEHNR, CDR2 FQNEAQ (reference sequence).

The chain is built from TRBV20-1 and TRBJ2-2; D is uncertain. Between the trimmed V and J ends, which lost 6 bases and 1 base, there was a span of 6 bases. CDR1 DFQATT and CDR2 SNEGSKA come from the germline V gene (reference sequence). The CDR3 is 12 residues long. This CDR3 is CSAGKNTGELFF. The CDR3 DNA reads as TGCAGTGCGGGGAAGAACACCGGGGAGCTGTTTTTT.